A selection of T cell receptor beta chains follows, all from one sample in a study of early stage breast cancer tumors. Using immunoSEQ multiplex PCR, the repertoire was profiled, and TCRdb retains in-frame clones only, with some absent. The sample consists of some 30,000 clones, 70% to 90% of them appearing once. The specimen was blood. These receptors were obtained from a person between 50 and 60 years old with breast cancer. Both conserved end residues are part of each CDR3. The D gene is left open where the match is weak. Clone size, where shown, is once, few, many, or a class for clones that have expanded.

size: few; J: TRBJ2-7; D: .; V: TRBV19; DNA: TGTGCCAGCAGTATTACCCCTCCTTTAGCATCCTCCTACGAGCAGTACTTC; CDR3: CASSITPPLASSYEQYF
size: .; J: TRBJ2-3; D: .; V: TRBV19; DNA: TGTGCCAGTCGGGGCAGGCACACAGATACGCAGTATTTT; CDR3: CASRGRHTDTQYF
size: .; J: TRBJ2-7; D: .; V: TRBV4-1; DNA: TGCGCCAGCAGCCAAACCCCGGGGCCGGGAAACTACGAGCAGTACTTC; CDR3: CASSQTPGPGNYEQYF
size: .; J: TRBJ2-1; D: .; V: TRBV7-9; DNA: TGTGCCAGCAGCTCGACAAACGGGATGTCCTACAATGAGCAGTTCTTC; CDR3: CASSSTNGMSYNEQFF
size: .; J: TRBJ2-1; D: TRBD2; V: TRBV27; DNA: TGTGCCAGCAGCGGGGGGAGGACCTACAATGAGCAGTTCTTC; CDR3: CASSGGRTYNEQFF
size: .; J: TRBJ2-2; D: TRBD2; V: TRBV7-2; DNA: TGTGCCAGCAGCCCAGCCAGCGGGGCGGGCGGGGAGCTGTTTTTT; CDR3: CASSPASGAGGELFF
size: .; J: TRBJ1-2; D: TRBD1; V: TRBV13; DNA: TGTGCCAGCAGCTATATGACAGGGGATTATGGCTACACCTTC; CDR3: CASSYMTGDYGYTF
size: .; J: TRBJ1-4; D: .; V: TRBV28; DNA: TGTGCCAGCAGTCCCCCGGAGGAAGTTCTGTTTTTT; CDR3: CASSPPEEVLFF
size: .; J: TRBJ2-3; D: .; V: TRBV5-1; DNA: TGCGCCAGCAGCTTGTACGGATTAAACACAGATACGCAGTATTTT; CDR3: CASSLYGLNTDTQYF
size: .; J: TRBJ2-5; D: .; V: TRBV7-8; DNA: TGTGCCAGCAGCTTAGAAGTCTTCCAAGAGACCCAGTACTTC; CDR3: CASSLEVFQETQYF
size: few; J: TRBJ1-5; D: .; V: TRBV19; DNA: TGTGCCAGTAGTCCCCGGTCGACCTTCGAGCCCCAGCATTTT; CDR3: CASSPRSTFEPQHF
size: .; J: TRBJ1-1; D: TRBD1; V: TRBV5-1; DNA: TGCGCCAGCAGCTACGAATTAAGGGGGCGACAAATCCACACTGAAGCTTTCTTT; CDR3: CASSYELRGRQIHTEAFF
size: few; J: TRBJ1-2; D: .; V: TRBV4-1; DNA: TGCGCCAGCAGCCTCCAATGGCGGGACAATACTAACTATGGCTACACCTTC; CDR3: CASSLQWRDNTNYGYTF
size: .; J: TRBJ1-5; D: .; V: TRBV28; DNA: TGTGCCAGCAGTCCGCAGAGGCAGCCCCAGCATTTT; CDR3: CASSPQRQPQHF
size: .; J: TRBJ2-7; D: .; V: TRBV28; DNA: TGTGCCAGCAGTTTATGGACAGGCCCCCCCTACGAGCAGTACTTC; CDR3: CASSLWTGPPYEQYF
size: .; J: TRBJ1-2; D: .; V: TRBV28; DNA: TGTGCCAGCAGTTTCACCCCCCAAGGTGGCTACACCTTC; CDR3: CASSFTPQGGYTF
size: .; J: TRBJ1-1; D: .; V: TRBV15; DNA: TGTGCCACCAGCAAGAGGGTACGGGGAGGGATGAACACTGAAGCTTTCTTT; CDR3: CATSKRVRGGMNTEAFF
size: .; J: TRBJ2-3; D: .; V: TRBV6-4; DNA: TGTGCCAGCAGTGAAGGGGCAAGCACAGATACGCAGTATTTT; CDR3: CASSEGASTDTQYF
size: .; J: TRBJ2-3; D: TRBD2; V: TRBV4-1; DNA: TGCGCCAGCAGCCAAGAATCGCTAGCGGGAGGGGATACGCAGTATTTT; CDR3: CASSQESLAGGDTQYF
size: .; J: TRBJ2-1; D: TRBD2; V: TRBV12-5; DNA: TGTGCTAGTGCCCTAGGAGGACTAGTGCCCAATGAGCAGTTCTTC; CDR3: CASALGGLVPNEQFF
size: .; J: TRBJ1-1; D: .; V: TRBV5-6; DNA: TGTGCCAGCAGCTTTGGGGGGAGCGCTGAAGCTTTCTTT; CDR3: CASSFGGSAEAFF
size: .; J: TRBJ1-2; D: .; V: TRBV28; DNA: TGTGCCAGCAGTTTAAGGGTGGAGGGTGGCTACACCTTC; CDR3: CASSLRVEGGYTF
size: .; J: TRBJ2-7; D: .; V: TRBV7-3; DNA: TGTGCCAGCAGCTTACAGGGATCATATGGCGAGCAGTACTTC; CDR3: CASSLQGSYGEQYF
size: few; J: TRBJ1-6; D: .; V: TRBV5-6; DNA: TGTGCCAGCAGCTTTGGGGGCCGACAACACTTT; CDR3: CASSFGGRQHF
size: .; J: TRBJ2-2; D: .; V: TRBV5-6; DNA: TGTGCCAGCAGCTTGGTGGTGGGAAGTGGCACCGGGGAGCTGTTTTTT; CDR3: CASSLVVGSGTGELFF
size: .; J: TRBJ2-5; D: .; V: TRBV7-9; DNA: TGTGCCAGCAGCTTAATCGTCAGGGGAGGGGAGACCCAGTACTTC; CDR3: CASSLIVRGGETQYF
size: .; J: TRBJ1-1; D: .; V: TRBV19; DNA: TGTGCCAGCAAAGCATCCGGGAACACTGAAGCTTTCTTT; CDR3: CASKASGNTEAFF
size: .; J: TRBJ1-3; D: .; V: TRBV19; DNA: TGTGCCAGTAGCAAAGGCGGCTCCTCTGGAAACACCATATATTTT; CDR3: CASSKGGSSGNTIYF
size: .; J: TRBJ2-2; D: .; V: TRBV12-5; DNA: TGTGCTAGTGGTTTGGCGGGGAGAGAGCTGTTTTTT; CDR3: CASGLAGRELFF
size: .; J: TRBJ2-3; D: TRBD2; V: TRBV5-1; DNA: TGCGCCAGCAGCTCTAGCGGGGACCCCAAAGATTTAGATACGCAGTATTTT; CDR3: CASSSSGDPKDLDTQYF
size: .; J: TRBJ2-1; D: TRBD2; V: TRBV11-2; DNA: TGTGCCAGCACGAGGACTAGCAGAAATGAGCAGTTCTTC; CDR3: CASTRTSRNEQFF
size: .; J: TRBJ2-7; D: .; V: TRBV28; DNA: TGTGCCAGCAGGCTCGGTCTTGGCGAGCAGTACTTC; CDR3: CASRLGLGEQYF
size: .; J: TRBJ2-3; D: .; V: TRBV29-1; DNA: TGCAGCGCAAAGAGTGGGGCCGGAGATACGCAGTATTTT; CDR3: CSAKSGAGDTQYF
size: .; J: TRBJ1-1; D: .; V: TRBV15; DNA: TGTGCCACCAGCTCACAGGATAGGACTGAAGCTTTCTTT; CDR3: CATSSQDRTEAFF
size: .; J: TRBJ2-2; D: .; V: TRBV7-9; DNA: TGTGCCAGCAGCTTTGTGTTGGGCACCGGGGAGCTGTTTTTT; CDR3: CASSFVLGTGELFF
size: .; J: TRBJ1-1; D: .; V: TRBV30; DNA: TGTGCCTGGAGTGTCCGGACCGTGCAAGCGACTGAAGCTTTCTTT; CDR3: CAWSVRTVQATEAFF
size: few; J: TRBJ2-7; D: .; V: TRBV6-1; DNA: TGTGCCAGCAGTGAATGGAATCGGGTCCACGAGCAGTACTTC; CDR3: CASSEWNRVHEQYF
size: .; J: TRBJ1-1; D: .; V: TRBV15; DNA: TGTGCCACCAAATTAGGACAGTTGAACACTGAAGCTTTCTTT; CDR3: CATKLGQLNTEAFF
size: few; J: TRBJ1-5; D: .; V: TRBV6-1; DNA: TGTGCCAGCACCTTAAGAGGGGGTTATCAGCCCCAGCATTTT; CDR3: CASTLRGGYQPQHF
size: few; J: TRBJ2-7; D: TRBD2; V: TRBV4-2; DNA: TGTGCCAGCAGCCAGGGGGGGACTAGCGTTGCCTACGAGCAGTACTTC; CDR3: CASSQGGTSVAYEQYF
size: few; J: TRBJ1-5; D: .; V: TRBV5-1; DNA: TGCGCCAGTAACGACCGTCAGCCCCAGCATTTT; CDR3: CASNDRQPQHF
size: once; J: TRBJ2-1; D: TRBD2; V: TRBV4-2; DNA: TGTGCCAGCAGCCACTTAGCGGGAGAGAAACGGGAGGAGCAGTTCTTC; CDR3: CASSHLAGEKREEQFF
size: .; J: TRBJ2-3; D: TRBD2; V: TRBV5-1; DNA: TGCGCCAGCAGGTCAGGGACTAGCGGTCCAGATACGCAGTATTTT; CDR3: CASRSGTSGPDTQYF
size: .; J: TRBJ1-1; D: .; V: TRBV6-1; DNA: TGTGCCAGCAGAGTGGGGTCGAACACTGAAGCTTTCTTT; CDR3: CASRVGSNTEAFF